This T cell receptor beta chain was sequenced for a study of blood T cells in healthy people across ages. Study-wide results and caveats: Diversity figures based on one million T cells were deemed too low.

Comments on this clonotype: Its antigen is not known.

Combining a sample-barcoded 5' primer with a J-beta primer mix, a second PCR ran for about 7 to 11 cycles. A template-switch adaptor that had 12 random nucleotides put a tag on each cDNA molecule. TCRdb re-called the 5' RACE reads with MiXCR, one entry per CDR3 protein. The table includes about 1 million distinct CDR3 sequences, under 30% detected once. The CDR3 has 12 residues. Looked up from germline, CDR1 is WSHSY and CDR2 is SAAADI. Trimming removed 2 bases at V and 10 bases at J, with 11 bases between. These data were likewise used in another study, on T cells of mothers and their children. That work states: Second-PCR primer M1S introduced sample barcodes and 2-4 random nucleotides.

This rearrangement joins TRBV10-2 to TRBJ1-1; D unresolved. Sequenced material: blood. This TCR came from a girl aged 2-9 years in good health. The DNA of the CDR3 is TGCGCCAGCAGTGAGGGCGGCAGTCCAGCTTTCTTT. As protein: CASSEGGSPAFF.